This entry describes one TCR beta chain. Within the sample, other DNA sequences also encode this same CDR3. CDR3 size: 13 residues. V shed 6 bases, J shed 2 bases, and the junction held 3 bases outside the gene matches. The sample belongs to a study of blood T cell repertoires in COVID-19. Study summary: PBMCs, B-cell-depleted T cells, or T cells were the source of the cDNA or gDNA that made up the material.

Measured with immunoSEQ multiplex PCR; TCRdb has only the in-frame clones, and not every one. The table lists roughly 97,000 clones, 75% to 95% of them singletons. This rearrangement joins TRBV12-3 or TRBV12-4 to TRBJ1-1, with 7 bases identical to TRBD1. This TCR came from a man aged 60 to 75 with acute or convalescent COVID-19. Sequencing was performed on peripheral blood. In nucleotides, the CDR3 is TGTGCCAGCAGCAGACAGGGTAACACTGAAGCTTTCTTT. Translating it yields CASSRQGNTEAFF.